This TCR beta chain was profiled in a study of response to subunit inactivated influenza vaccine. Overall study results and limits: Authors proposed each seasonal influenza vaccination draws in few new T cells.

V dropped 8 bases and J dropped 4; count of bases not matched to a gene: 11. The CDR3 has 16 residues. Per germline, CDR1 SGHAT and CDR2 FQNNGV. On this clonotype: Its antigen is not identified.

MiXCR, applied by TCRdb to the RT-PCR reads, yields one record per CDR3 protein. This table holds 860,000 or so distinct CDR3 sequences, about 20% found once. Sample: PBMCs from blood, taken approximately 5 days after vaccination. The origin of this receptor is a man aged 45-60 years who received an inactivated influenza vaccine. V and J are TRBV11-2 and TRBJ2-2; 9 bases map to TRBD1. The CDR3 loop reads CASDPGTGSVTGELFF. CDR3 nucleotides: TGTGCCAGCGATCCCGGGACAGGGTCGGTCACCGGGGAGCTGTTTTTT.